The sequence of this T cell receptor (beta chain) was determined in a study of radiotherapy plus CTLA-4 blockade in lung cancer. As for the study in general: Of all patients, more than 15% responded objectively and around 31% showed disease control.

People whose metastatic non-small-cell lung cancer was chemo-refractory got focal radiation along with CTLA-4 blockade by ipilimumab. Sequenced by immunoSEQ multiplex PCR; TCRdb stores in-frame clones only, minus some. The table shows 100,000 or so clones, with roughly 80% occurring only once. Findings of the study overall: Interferon-beta and early blood T cell clone dynamics reportedly predicted response best. TCR clones of tumor origin grew in blood after radiotherapy plus ipilimumab.

Of note for this clone: Its antigen remains unknown.

CDR1 is SGHRS and CDR2 is YFSETQ in the germline V gene. This CDR3 spans 12 amino acids. V trimming: 6 bases; J trimming: 4 bases; junction bases outside the gene matches: 2. This receptor was identified in a human donor with non-small cell lung cancer that progressed on radiotherapy plus ipilimumab. The sequences come from peripheral blood, collected from a patient treated with radiotherapy plus ipilimumab. The gene calls are TRBV5-1 and TRBJ2-3; 7 bases align to TRBD2. The CDR3 DNA reads as TGCGCCAGCACTCGGGAGGCAGATACGCAGTATTTT. Amino acids: CASTREADTQYF.